This entry lists 29 T cell receptor beta chains sequenced from one sample in a study of beta chain features in type 1 diabetes. Since all of the isolated RNA was reverse transcribed, expressed TCRB transcripts were what got sequenced. Assay used: immunoSEQ multiplex PCR; TCRdb lists only in-frame clones, some missing. The data contain about 320,000 clones, 14% of them seen just once; the ten biggest clones take up over 5.5%. Sequenced: central memory CD4+ T cells from blood. The receptors here all came from a man between 25 and 39 years old in good health.

This clone was recorded a few times. V usage is TRBV19 and J usage is TRBJ1-4; the D is unclear. This CDR3 is built from 15 residues. CDR1 is LNHDA, CDR2 SQIVND, per germline (reference sequence). The V end was cut by 4 bases, the J end by 4 bases, with 13 bases between. The CDR3 bases are TGTGCCAGTAGTACGGGAGGGCAACGTAATGAAAAACTGTTTTTT. The encoded protein is CASSTGGQRNEKLFF.

This clone was detected only a few times. The chain is built from TRBV30 and TRBJ1-5; D call uncertain. Per germline, CDR1 GTSNPN and CDR2 SVGIG (reference sequence). This CDR3 region has 14 residues. The V end was cut by 3 bases, the J end by 4 bases, with 13 bases between. CDR3 DNA sequence: TGTGCCTGGAGCCCAAACGGGGTTAATCAGCCCCAGCATTTT. Translating gives CAWSPNGVNQPQHF.

This clone was counted between two and nine times. V usage is TRBV27 and J usage is TRBJ2-1; D may be TRBD2 (7 bases). V shed 8 bases and J shed 8 bases, with 16 bases lying between them. Germline CDR1 is MNHEY and CDR2 is SMNVEV (reference sequence). There are 13 residues in the CDR3. CDR3 residues: CASRGGGEDEQFF. For the CDR3, the DNA is TGTGCCAGCCGCGGAGGGGGGGAGGATGAGCAGTTCTTC.

Note on this clone: The sample carries other DNA sequences with the same CDR3. This chain links TRBV7-2 with TRBJ1-2; TRBD1 might be the D (6 bases). This CDR3 comprises 16 residues. Deletions cut 1 base from V and 0 bases from J, with 12 bases between. CDR1 is SGHTA, CDR2 FQGNSA, per germline. As DNA, the CDR3 is TGTGCCAGCAGCTTAGGAGGGGGACGAACTAACTATGGCTACACCTTC. It yields the protein CASSLGGGRTNYGYTF.

In its sample, this clone was seen many times. This chain connects TRBV18 to TRBJ2-7; 9 positions agree with TRBD2. Germline values: CDR1 KGHSH, CDR2 LQKENI. The CDR3 loop spans 15 amino acids. V shed 6 bases and J 3 bases; nucleotides not matched to a gene: 9. CDR3 nucleotide sequence: TGTGCCAGCTCTCACGGTTTAGCGGGGGACTACGAGCAGTACTTC. This gives the protein CASSHGLAGDYEQYF.

This clone has more than one count but fewer than ten. V gene TRBV19 combines with J gene TRBJ2-3; TRBD2 aligns across 9 bases. Germline lookup yields CDR1 LNHDA and CDR2 SQIVND (reference sequence). With V trimmed by 4 bases and J by 1 base, 6 bases remained unmatched. There are 16 residues in the CDR3. DNA for the CDR3: TGTGCCAGTAGTAGGCAGCGGGGGGATGGCACAGATACGCAGTATTTT. It specifies CASSRQRGDGTDTQYF.

The chain has TRBV11-3 and TRBJ2-3, with a possible D match to TRBD2 (5 bases). The germline gives CDR1 SGHNT, CDR2 YENEEA. V lost 3 bases and J lost 5, with 15 bases in between. The CDR3 contains 15 residues. CDR3: CASSLVSSGGDTQYF. The CDR3, as DNA: TGTGCCAGCAGCTTGGTTTCCAGCGGTGGAGATACGCAGTATTTT.

The chain uses TRBV4-2 and TRBJ2-3, with 8 bases matching TRBD1. The CDR3 covers 15 residues. The V gene end was trimmed by 5 bases and the J gene end by 3 bases; junction bases not matched to a gene: 7. In germline, CDR1 is LGHNA, CDR2 YNFKEQ. CDR3 in amino acids: CASSWQQGVTDTQYF. CDR3 coding DNA: TGTGCCAGCAGCTGGCAACAGGGGGTAACAGATACGCAGTATTTT.

This clone has more than one count but fewer than ten. The rearrangement uses TRBV5-1 and TRBJ2-1, with 11 bases lining up with TRBD2. The germline V gene encodes CDR1 SGHRS and CDR2 YFSETQ. CDR3 length: 16 residues. J was trimmed by 5 bases and V by 0 bases; bases with no gene match: 4. CDR3 in amino acids: CASSLAGTSGNNEQFF. CDR3 DNA: TGCGCCAGCAGCTTGGCCGGGACTAGCGGTAACAATGAGCAGTTCTTC.

The V and J genes are TRBV4-1 and TRBJ2-1; 7 bases align to TRBD2. This CDR3 contains 13 residues. The germline gives CDR1 MGHRA, CDR2 YSYEKL. Losses at the gene ends were 4 bases for V and 6 bases for J; bases not matched to a gene: 3. Here the CDR3 reads CASSLAGGNEQFF. The CDR3 bases are TGCGCCAGCAGCCTAGCGGGTGGCAATGAGCAGTTCTTC.

There are a few counts of this clone. The gene calls are TRBV10-3 and TRBJ2-3; 7 bases align to TRBD1. V lost 10 bases, J lost 0 bases, and 10 bases stayed unmatched. Germline loops: CDR1 ENHRY, CDR2 SYGVKD. There are 15 residues in the CDR3. The CDR3: CATADGQESTDTQYF. In DNA, the CDR3 is TGTGCCACCGCCGATGGACAGGAAAGCACAGATACGCAGTATTTT.

The genes are TRBV30 and TRBJ1-2; D is perhaps TRBD1 (5 bases). The CDR3 totals 11 residues. With 8 bases removed from V and 8 bases from J, the gap between germline ends came to 15 bases. Germline lookup yields CDR1 GTSNPN and CDR2 SVGIG (reference sequence). As DNA, the CDR3 is TGTGCCACGGACACTTTAGGGGGCTACACCTTC. Encoded protein: CATDTLGGYTF.

This clone occurred a few times. The chain carries TRBV7-9 and TRBJ2-5, with D perhaps given as TRBD1 or TRBD2 (5 bases each). Trimming pared 8 bases from V and 4 bases from J, leaving 14 bases between. CDR1 and CDR2 (germline): SEHNR, FQNEAQ (reference sequence). The CDR3 sequence is 13 residues long. The CDR3: CASRLLGVETQYF. The CDR3 nucleotides read TGTGCCAGCCGCCTTTTGGGGGTAGAGACCCAGTACTTC.

This clone was observed a handful of times. The V and J genes are TRBV30 and TRBJ2-1, with D maybe TRBD1 (5 bases). Germline loops: CDR1 GTSNPN, CDR2 SVGIG (reference sequence). V dropped 4 bases and J dropped 7 bases, with 11 bases sitting between them. This CDR3 contains 12 residues. The CDR3 sequence: CAWTPNRNEQFF. CDR3 nucleotide sequence: TGTGCCTGGACGCCGAACAGGAATGAGCAGTTCTTC. The entire variable domain, with the rest obtained from reference TRBV30 and TRBJ2-1, is as follows: SQTIHQWPATLVQPVGSPLSLECTVEGTSNPNLYWYRQAAGRGLQLLFYSVGIGQISSEVPQNLSASRPQDRQFILSSKKLLLSDSGFYLCAWTPNRNEQFFGPGTRLTVL.

This chain links TRBV27 with TRBJ1-2; TRBD1 matches 9 bases. This CDR3 is 14 amino acids long. Germline-derived CDR1 and CDR2 are MNHEY and SMNVEV (reference sequence). After removal of 8 bases from V and 8 bases from J, the junction contained 12 bases not matched to a gene. The CDR3 DNA reads as TGTGCCAGCGGAGGCCTACAGGGGGCAGGGGGCTACACCTTC. Its translation: CASGGLQGAGGYTF.

On this clone itself: The sample carries other DNA sequences with the same CDR3. This CDR3 is CASSLDSYGYTF. The CDR3, as DNA: TGTGCCAGCAGCTTGGACAGCTATGGCTACACCTTC. V usage is TRBV7-2 and J usage is TRBJ1-2, with a tentative D call TRBD1 (6 bases). The V and J ends lost 3 bases and 4 bases respectively, with 6 bases between them. The germline V gene encodes CDR1 SGHTA and CDR2 FQGNSA. The CDR3 is made up of 12 amino acids.

The V gene is TRBV7-2, the J gene TRBJ2-3; D is ambiguous. The CDR3 runs 13 residues. Germline lookup yields CDR1 SGHTA and CDR2 FQGNSA. The V end was cut by 5 bases, the J end by 4 bases, with 10 bases between. CDR3 coding DNA: TGTGCCAGCAGCCGGATGATAGCAGATACGCAGTATTTT. It is translated as CASSRMIADTQYF.

The table lists this clone with a count of one. The chain links TRBV19 to TRBJ1-1, with no clear D. The CDR3 totals 13 residues. Germline loops: CDR1 LNHDA, CDR2 SQIVND (reference sequence). V was cut by 1 base and J by 5 bases, with 8 bases left in between. The DNA for the CDR3 is TGTGCCAGTAGTATAGGATTTCCTACTGAAGCTTTCTTT. It is translated as CASSIGFPTEAFF.

This clone was recorded a few times. V and J are TRBV7-3 and TRBJ2-1; unclear D gene. The CDR3 has 13 amino acids. The germline V gene encodes CDR1 SGHTA and CDR2 FQGTGA. Trimming shortened V by 6 bases and J by 5 bases, and 11 bases separated the two germline ends. The CDR3 DNA sequence: TGTGCCAGCAGTCACGACTCTGACAATGAGCAGTTCTTC. Residues: CASSHDSDNEQFF.

The chain couples TRBV5-4 to TRBJ1-1, with D unresolved. The germline V and J ends were trimmed by 4 bases and 1 base, with 8 bases remaining between them. This CDR3 is built from 13 residues. Germline V gene lookup returns CDR1 SGHNT and CDR2 YYREEE (reference sequence). The CDR3 nucleotides are TGTGCCAGCAGCAGGCCGGAGAACACTGAAGCTTTCTTT. Amino acid sequence: CASSRPENTEAFF. The whole variable domain, filled in from reference TRBV5-4 and TRBJ1-1, reads ETGVTQSPTHLIKTRGQQVTLRCSSQSGHNTVSWYQQALGQGPQFIFQYYREEENGRGNFPPRFSGLQFPNYSSELNVNALELDDSALYLCASSRPENTEAFFGQGTRLTVV.

This rearrangement joins TRBV4-1 to TRBJ2-5; D perhaps matches TRBD2 (6 bases). The CDR3 extends over 17 amino acids. Germline V gene data show CDR1 as MGHRA and CDR2 as YSYEKL. V was shortened by 0 bases and J by 1 base, with 15 bases between the two germline ends. The CDR3 here is CASSQDRGSGVQETQYF. CDR3 bases: TGCGCCAGCAGCCAAGATCGGGGTAGCGGTGTCCAAGAGACCCAGTACTTC.

This clone has ten or more counts. The rearrangement uses TRBV7-2 and TRBJ1-5; a weak D match, TRBD1 (5 bases). From germline, CDR1 is SGHTA and CDR2 FQGNSA. The CDR3 is 17 residues long. The ends were cut back, 1 base at V and 6 bases at J, with 19 bases in the middle. In DNA, the CDR3 is TGTGCCAGCAGCTTAGAGGGGCGGACCCTAGGGCCTCAGCCCCAGCATTTT. This codes for CASSLEGRTLGPQPQHF.

This clone has a count of ten or more. The genes are TRBV28 and TRBJ2-1; 8 nucleotides agree with TRBD2. This CDR3 has 14 amino acids. V shed 8 bases and J 9 bases; nucleotides not matched to a gene: 12. Germline V gene data show CDR1 as MDHEN and CDR2 as SYDVKM. CDR3 sequence (DNA): TGTGCCAGCCGAGCGGGGGCCGCCGGGGGTGAGCAGTTCTTC. Its protein is CASRAGAAGGEQFF. The full variable domain, with the rest looked up from reference TRBV28 and TRBJ2-1, is DVKVTQSSRYLVKRTGEKVFLECVQDMDHENMFWYRQDPGLGLRLIYFSYDVKMKEKGDIPEGYSVSREKKERFSLILESASTNQTSMYLCASRAGAAGGEQFFGPGTRLTVL.

The chain links TRBV27 to TRBJ1-2, with TRBD1 identical over 9 bases. Germline assignment: CDR1 MNHEY and CDR2 SMNVEV (reference sequence). Losses at the gene ends were 6 bases for V and 7 bases for J; bases not matched to a gene: 3. This CDR3 spans 12 amino acids. The CDR3 DNA follows: TGTGCCAGCAGACCGGGACAGGGTGGCTACACCTTC. Protein product: CASRPGQGGYTF.

This clone occurred a few times. This chain uses TRBV10-3 with TRBJ1-4; possible D gene TRBD1, 5 bases. The germline gives CDR1 ENHRY, CDR2 SYGVKD. The CDR3 consists of 14 residues. Trimming stripped 5 bases from V and 7 bases from J, with 14 bases between. The CDR3 nucleotides are TGTGCCATCAGTCTCGACAGTACCTTTGAAAAACTGTTTTTT. It encodes CAISLDSTFEKLFF.

The chain is built from TRBV6-6 and TRBJ2-1, with D possibly TRBD2 on 5 matching bases. V dropped 10 bases and J dropped 6 bases, with 13 bases sitting between them. The germline CDR1 and CDR2 sequences are MNHNY and SVGAGI (reference sequence). This CDR3 comprises 12 residues. In nucleotides, the CDR3 is TGTGCCACCTTCAAAGAGGGCAATGAGCAGTTCTTC. Its translation: CATFKEGNEQFF.

This clone was counted a few times. The V gene is TRBV14, the J gene TRBJ2-1; perhaps TRBD1 as D (6 bases). Trimming shortened V by 0 bases and J by 5 bases, and 14 bases separated the two germline ends. The CDR3 spans 16 residues. The germline gives CDR1 SGHDN, CDR2 FVKESK. CDR3 residues: CASSQEQGFSNNEQFF. In DNA, the CDR3 is TGTGCCAGCAGCCAAGAGCAGGGGTTTTCTAACAATGAGCAGTTCTTC.

This clone occurred many times. The CDR3 DNA reads TGTGCCAGCAGCAGAGTAACAGAAAAACTGTTTTTT. It specifies CASSRVTEKLFF. The V call is TRBV6-6, the J call TRBJ1-4, with D uncertain. Per the germline V gene, CDR1 is MNHNY and CDR2 is SVGAGI (reference sequence). V was pared by 6 bases and J by 8 bases, with 10 bases between. CDR3 length equals 12 residues.

The sample holds a few counts of this clone. Here the CDR3 DNA reads TGCAGTGCTCACAGCACAGATACGCAGTATTTT. Protein product: CSAHSTDTQYF. This chain uses TRBV20-1 with TRBJ2-3; D is undetermined. Germline loops: CDR1 DFQATT, CDR2 SNEGSKA (reference sequence). This CDR3 comprises 11 residues. The V end lost 5 bases, the J end lost 0 bases, and 3 bases lay between the germline ends.